This T cell receptor (beta chain) was profiled in a study of beta chain features in type 1 diabetes. As every portion of the isolated RNA was reverse transcribed, the sequencing read expressed TCRB transcripts. The data were produced by immunoSEQ multiplex PCR, yet TCRdb's version contains in-frame clones alone and is incomplete. The data contain about 220,000 clones, about a tenth of them singletons. Trimming pared 8 bases from V and 5 bases from J, leaving 14 bases between. The CDR3 is 13 amino acids. Looked up from germline, CDR1 is LNHDA and CDR2 is SQIVND (reference sequence). In its sample, this clone was seen a few times.

Sequencing input: central memory CD4+ T cells from blood. The clonotype originates from a man aged 18 to 29 in good health. The chain employs TRBV19 and TRBJ2-3; D may be TRBD2 (6 bases). The DNA of the CDR3 is TGTGCCAGTCGGGGACTGGGTGGAGATACGCAGTATTTT. It is translated as CASRGLGGDTQYF. Filled out from reference TRBV19 and TRBJ2-3, the complete variable domain reads DGGITQSPKYLFRKEGQNVTLSCEQNLNHDAMYWYRQDPGQGLRLIYYSQIVNDFQKGDIAEGYSVSREKKESFPLTVTSAQKNPTAFYLCASRGLGGDTQYFGPGTRLTVL.